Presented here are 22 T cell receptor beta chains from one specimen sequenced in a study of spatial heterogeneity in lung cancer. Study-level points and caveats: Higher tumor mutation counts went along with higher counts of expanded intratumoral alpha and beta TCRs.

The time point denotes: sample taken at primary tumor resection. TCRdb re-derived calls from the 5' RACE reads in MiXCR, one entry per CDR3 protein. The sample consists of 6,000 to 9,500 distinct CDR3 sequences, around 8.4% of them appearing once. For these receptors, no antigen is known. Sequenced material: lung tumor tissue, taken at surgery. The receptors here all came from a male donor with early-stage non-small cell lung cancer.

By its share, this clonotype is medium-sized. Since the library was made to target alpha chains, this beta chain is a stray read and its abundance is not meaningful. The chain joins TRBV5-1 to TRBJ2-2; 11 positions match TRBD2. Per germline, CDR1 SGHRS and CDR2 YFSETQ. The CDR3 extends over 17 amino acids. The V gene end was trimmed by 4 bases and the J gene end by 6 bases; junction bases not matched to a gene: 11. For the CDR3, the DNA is TGCGCCAGCAGCACTAGCGGGAGCGGGGGCGTCGCCGGGGAGCTGTTTTTT. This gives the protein CASSTSGSGGVAGELFF.

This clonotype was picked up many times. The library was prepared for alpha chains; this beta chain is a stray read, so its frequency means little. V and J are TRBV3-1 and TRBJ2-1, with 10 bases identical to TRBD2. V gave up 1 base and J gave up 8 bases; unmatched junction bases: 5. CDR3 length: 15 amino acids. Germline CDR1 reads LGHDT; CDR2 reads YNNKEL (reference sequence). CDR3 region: CASSQGSGRADEQFF. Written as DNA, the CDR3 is TGTGCCAGCAGCCAAGGGAGCGGGAGGGCCGATGAGCAGTTCTTC.

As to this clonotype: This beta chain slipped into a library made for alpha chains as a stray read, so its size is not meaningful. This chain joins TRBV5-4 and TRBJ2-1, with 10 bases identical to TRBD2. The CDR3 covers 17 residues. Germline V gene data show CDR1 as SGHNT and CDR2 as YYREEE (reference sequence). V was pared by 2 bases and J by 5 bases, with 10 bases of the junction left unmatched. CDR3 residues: CASSLGNRLAGDNEQFF. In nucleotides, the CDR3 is TGTGCCAGCAGCTTAGGAAATCGTCTAGCGGGAGACAATGAGCAGTTCTTC.

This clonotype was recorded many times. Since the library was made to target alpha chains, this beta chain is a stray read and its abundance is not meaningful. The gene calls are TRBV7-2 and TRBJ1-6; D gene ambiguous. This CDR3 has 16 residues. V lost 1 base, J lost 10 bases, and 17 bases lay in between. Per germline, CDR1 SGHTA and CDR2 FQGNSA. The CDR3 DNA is TGTGCCAGCAGCTTAGTCAGCGTTCCTAGGCGATCACCCCTCCACTTT. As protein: CASSLVSVPRRSPLHF.

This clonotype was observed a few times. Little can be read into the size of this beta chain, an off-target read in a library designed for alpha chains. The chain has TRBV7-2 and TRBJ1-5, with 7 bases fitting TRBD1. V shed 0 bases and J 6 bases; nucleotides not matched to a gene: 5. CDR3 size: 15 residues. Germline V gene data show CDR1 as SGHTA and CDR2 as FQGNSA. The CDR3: CASSLAGQLVQPQHF. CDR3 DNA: TGTGCCAGCAGCTTAGCGGGACAGTTGGTTCAGCCCCAGCATTTT.

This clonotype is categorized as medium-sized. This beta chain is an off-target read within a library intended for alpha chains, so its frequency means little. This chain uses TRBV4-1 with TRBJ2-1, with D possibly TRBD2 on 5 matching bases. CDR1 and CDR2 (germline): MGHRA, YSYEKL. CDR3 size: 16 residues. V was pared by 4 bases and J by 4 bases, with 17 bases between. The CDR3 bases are TGCGCCAGCAGCCCAAGATGGACGGAGGTGTACAATGAGCAGTTCTTC. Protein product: CASSPRWTEVYNEQFF.

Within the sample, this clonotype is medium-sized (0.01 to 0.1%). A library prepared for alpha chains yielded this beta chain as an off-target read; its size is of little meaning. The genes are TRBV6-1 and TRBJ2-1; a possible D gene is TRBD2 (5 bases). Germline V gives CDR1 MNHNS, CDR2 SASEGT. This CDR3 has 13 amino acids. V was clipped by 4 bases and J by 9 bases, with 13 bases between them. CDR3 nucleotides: TGTGCCAGCAGTGTCGGAGGAAGGGCTGAGCAGTTCTTC. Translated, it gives CASSVGGRAEQFF.

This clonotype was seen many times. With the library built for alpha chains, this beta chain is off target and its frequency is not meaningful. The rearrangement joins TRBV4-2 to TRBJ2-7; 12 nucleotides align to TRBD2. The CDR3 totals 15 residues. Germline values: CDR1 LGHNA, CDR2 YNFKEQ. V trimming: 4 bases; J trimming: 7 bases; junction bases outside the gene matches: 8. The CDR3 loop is CASSLRTSGTGEQYF. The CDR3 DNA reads TGTGCCAGCAGCCTAAGGACTAGCGGGACGGGGGAGCAGTACTTC.

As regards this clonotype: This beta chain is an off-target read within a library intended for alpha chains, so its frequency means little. In DNA, the CDR3 is TGTGCCAGCAGTCCTCCTAAGGACAGGGACAAAAACATTCAGTACTTC. Its translation: CASSPPKDRDKNIQYF. J is TRBJ2-4 and V is TRBV6-2 or TRBV6-3; 8 positions agree with TRBD1. The V and J ends lost 5 bases and 3 bases, in that order; junction bases with no gene match: 9. The germline CDR1 and CDR2 sequences are MNHEY and SVGEGT. The CDR3 runs 16 residues.

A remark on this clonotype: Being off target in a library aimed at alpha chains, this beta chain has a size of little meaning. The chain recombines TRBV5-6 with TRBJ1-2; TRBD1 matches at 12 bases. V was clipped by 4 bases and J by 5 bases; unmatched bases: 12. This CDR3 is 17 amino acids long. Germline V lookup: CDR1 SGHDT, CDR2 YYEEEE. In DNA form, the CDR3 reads TGTGCCAGCAGCACGCCCCCGGGACAGGGGGCGGGTTATGGCTACACCTTC. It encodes CASSTPPGQGAGYGYTF. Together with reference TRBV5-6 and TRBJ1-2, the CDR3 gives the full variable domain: DAGVTQSPTHLIKTRGQQVTLRCSPKSGHDTVSWYQQALGQGPQFIFQYYEEEERQRGNFPDRFSGHQFPNYSSELNVNALLLGDSALYLCASSTPPGQGAGYGYTFGSGTRLTVV.

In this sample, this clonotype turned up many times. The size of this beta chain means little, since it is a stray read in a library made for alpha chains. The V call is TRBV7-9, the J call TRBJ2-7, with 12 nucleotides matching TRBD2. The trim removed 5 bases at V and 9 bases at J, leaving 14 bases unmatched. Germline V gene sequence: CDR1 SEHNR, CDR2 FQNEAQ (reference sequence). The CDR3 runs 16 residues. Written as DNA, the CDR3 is TGTGCCAGCAGCGACCCACTAGCGGGAGGCCTAGGGGGGCAGTACTTC. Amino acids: CASSDPLAGGLGGQYF.

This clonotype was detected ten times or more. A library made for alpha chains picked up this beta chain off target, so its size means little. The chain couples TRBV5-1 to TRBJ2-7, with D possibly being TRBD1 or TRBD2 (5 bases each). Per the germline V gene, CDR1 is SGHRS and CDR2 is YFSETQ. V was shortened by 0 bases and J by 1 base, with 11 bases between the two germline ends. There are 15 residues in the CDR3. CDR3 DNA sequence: TGCGCCAGCAGCTTGGAGGGACGAGTATCCTACGAGCAGTACTTC. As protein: CASSLEGRVSYEQYF.

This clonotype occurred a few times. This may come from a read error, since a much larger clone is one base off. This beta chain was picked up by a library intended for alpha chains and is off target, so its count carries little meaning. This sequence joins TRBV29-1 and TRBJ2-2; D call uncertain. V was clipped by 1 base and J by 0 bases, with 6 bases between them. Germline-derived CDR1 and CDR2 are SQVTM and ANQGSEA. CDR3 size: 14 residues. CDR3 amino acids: CSVEGLSNTGELFF. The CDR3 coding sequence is TGCAGCGTTGAAGGCCTCTCGAACACCGGGGAGCTGTTTTTT.

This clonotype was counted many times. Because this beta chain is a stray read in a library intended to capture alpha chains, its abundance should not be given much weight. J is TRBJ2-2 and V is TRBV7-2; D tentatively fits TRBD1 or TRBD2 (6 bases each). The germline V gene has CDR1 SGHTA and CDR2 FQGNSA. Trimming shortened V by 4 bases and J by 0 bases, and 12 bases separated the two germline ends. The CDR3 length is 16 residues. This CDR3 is CASSSRRGANTGELFF. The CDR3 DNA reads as TGTGCCAGCAGCTCCCGTAGGGGGGCGAACACCGGGGAGCTGTTTTTT.

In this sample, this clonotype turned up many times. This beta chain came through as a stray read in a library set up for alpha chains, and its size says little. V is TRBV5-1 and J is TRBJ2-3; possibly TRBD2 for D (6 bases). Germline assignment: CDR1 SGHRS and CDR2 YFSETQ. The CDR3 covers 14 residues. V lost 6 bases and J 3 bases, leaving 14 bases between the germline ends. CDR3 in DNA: TGCGCCAGCATGGCAGCGGGTGAGACAGATACGCAGTATTTT. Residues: CASMAAGETDTQYF.

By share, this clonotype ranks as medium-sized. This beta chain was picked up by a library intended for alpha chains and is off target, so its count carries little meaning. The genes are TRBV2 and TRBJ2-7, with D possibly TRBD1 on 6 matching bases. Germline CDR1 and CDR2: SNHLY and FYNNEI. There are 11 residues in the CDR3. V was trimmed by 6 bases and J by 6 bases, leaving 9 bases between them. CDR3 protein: CASRYRVEQYF. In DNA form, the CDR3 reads TGTGCCAGCAGGTACAGGGTCGAGCAGTACTTC.

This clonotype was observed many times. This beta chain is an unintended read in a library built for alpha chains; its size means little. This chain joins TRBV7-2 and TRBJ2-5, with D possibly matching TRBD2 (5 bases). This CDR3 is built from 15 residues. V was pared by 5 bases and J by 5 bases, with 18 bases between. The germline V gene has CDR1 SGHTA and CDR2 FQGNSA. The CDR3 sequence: CASSLGGLETETQYF. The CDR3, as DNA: TGTGCCAGCAGCCTAGGTGGACTCGAGACGGAGACCCAGTACTTC.

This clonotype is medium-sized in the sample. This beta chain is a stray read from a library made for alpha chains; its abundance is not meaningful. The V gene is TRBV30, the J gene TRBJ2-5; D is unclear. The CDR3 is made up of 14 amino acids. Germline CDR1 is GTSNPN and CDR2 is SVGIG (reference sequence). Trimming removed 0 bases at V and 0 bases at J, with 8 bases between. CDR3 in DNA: TGTGCCTGGAGTGTAGGCCACGACCAAGAGACCCAGTACTTC. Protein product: CAWSVGHDQETQYF.

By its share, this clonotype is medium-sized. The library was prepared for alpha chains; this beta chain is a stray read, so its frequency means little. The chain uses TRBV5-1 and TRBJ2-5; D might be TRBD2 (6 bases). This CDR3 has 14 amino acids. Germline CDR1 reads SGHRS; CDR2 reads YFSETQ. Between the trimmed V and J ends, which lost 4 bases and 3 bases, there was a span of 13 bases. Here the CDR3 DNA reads TGCGCCAGCAGCCCCGGGACTTGGGAAGAGACCCAGTACTTC. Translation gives CASSPGTWEETQYF.

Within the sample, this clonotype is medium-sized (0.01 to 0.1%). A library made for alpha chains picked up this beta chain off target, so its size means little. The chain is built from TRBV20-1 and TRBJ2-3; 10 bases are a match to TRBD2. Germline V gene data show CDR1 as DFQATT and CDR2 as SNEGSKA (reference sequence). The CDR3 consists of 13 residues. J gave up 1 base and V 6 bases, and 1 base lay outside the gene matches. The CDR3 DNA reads TGCAGTGCGGGGACTAGCGGCACAGATACGCAGTATTTT. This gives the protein CSAGTSGTDTQYF.

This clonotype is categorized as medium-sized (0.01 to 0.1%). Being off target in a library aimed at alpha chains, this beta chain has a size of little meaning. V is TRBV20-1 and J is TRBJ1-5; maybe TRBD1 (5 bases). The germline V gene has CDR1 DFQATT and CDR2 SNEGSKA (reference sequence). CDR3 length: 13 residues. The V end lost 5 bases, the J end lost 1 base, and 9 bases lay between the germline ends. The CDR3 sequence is CSAGDGSNQPQHF. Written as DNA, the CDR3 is TGCAGTGCTGGGGACGGAAGCAATCAGCCCCAGCATTTT.

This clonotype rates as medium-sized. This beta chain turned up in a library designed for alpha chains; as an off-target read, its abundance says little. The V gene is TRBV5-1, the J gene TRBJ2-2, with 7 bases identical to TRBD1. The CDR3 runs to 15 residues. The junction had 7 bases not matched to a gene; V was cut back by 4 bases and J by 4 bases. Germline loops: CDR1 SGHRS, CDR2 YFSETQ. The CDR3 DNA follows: TGCGCCAGCAGCCCGGGGACAGCCATCACCGGGGAGCTGTTTTTT. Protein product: CASSPGTAITGELFF. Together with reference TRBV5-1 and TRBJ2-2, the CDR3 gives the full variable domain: KAGVTQTPRYLIKTRGQQVTLSCSPISGHRSVSWYQQTPGQGLQFLFEYFSETQRNKGNFPGRFSGRQFSNSRSEMNVSTLELGDSALYLCASSPGTAITGELFFGEGSRLTVL.